The 29 T cell receptor beta chains in this list originate from one sample, sequenced in a study of vaccination effects on CD4 cells after COVID-19 (dated by TCRdb to about 2022). No antigen has been assigned to these receptors. In the ViraFEST assay, PBMC were stimulated with viral peptide pools, and TCR sequencing was then used to find antigen-specific CD4+ T cell clonotypes based on their expansion. After more than 9 days of culture, CD4+ T cells were isolated with the EasySep CD4+ T cell isolation kit. Healthy vaccine recipients had no prior SARS-CoV-2 infection, confirmed by negative nucleocapsid antibodies before and after vaccination. Libraries came from the immunoSEQ multiplex PCR assay. Imported from immuneACCESS, the table was reduced by TCRdb to in-frame sequences with V and J called. These copies leave out some clones; in studies compared against another copy, an unresolved V gene accounts for under half, and the cause of the remainder is not known. The sample table shows tens of thousands of clones, and over 70% are seen once. The ten most abundant clones make up around 3.8% of the sample.

This specimen consisted of CD4+ T cells from PBMCs cultured with HCoV-OC43 spike peptides, obtained before COVID-19 vaccination. Sample cell subset or site, as interpreted from the label and publication: HCoV-OC43 spike overlapping peptide pool stimulation. These TCRs come from a human donor who received a COVID-19 vaccine.

This clone was seen more than once but under ten times. The chain links TRBV12-3 or TRBV12-4 to TRBJ2-1, with unresolved D. The CDR3 loop spans 13 amino acids. V was shortened by 4 bases and J by 10 bases, with 14 bases between the two germline ends. The CDR3: CASSSELYVEQFF. In DNA, the CDR3 is TGTGCCAGCAGTTCCGAACTATATGTGGAGCAGTTCTTC.

This chain's CDR3 is CASSPRQAEVSEQYV. The CDR3 coding sequence is TGTGCCAGCTCACCCCGACAGGCTGAGGTCTCCGAGCAGTACGTC. This sequence joins TRBV18 and TRBJ2-7, with a weak D call TRBD1 (6 bases). Germline V CDR1 and CDR2: KGHSH, LQKENI. CDR3 length: 15 amino acids. Trimming pared 3 bases from V and 6 bases from J, leaving 18 bases between.

The CDR3 loop is CASSLVTGAYEQYV. DNA of the CDR3: TGCGCCAGCAGCTTGGTAACAGGGGCCTACGAGCAGTACGTC. The chain couples TRBV5-1 to TRBJ2-7; 7 positions agree with TRBD1. Germline CDR1 reads SGHRS; CDR2 reads YFSETQ. This CDR3 contains 14 residues. With V trimmed by 0 bases and J by 2 bases, 2 bases remained unmatched.

A few counts support this clone. CDR3 in amino acids: CATSRESSYNSPLHF. The CDR3 coding sequence is TGTGCCACCAGCAGAGAAAGCTCCTATAATTCACCCCTCCACTTT. The chain links TRBV15 to TRBJ1-6; D unclear. Trimming cost V 0 bases and J 0 bases, with 3 bases left between them. Germline V gives CDR1 LNHNV, CDR2 YYDKDF (reference sequence). The CDR3 is 15 residues long.

CDR3 coding DNA: TGTGCCAGTAGTTTGACAGGGGTCTATGGCTACACCTTC. Protein: CASSLTGVYGYTF. This chain uses TRBV19 with TRBJ1-2; 8 nucleotides match TRBD1. J lost 4 bases, V lost 5 bases, and 3 bases had no gene match. Germline CDR1 LNHDA, CDR2 SQIVND (reference sequence). There are 13 residues in the CDR3.

The chain combines TRBV6-6 with TRBJ2-3; 7 positions agree with TRBD2. This CDR3 has 16 amino acids. From germline, CDR1 is MNHNY and CDR2 SVGAGI (reference sequence). The junction had 10 bases not matched to a gene; V was cut back by 2 bases and J by 5 bases. The CDR3 nucleotides are TGTGCCAGCAGTTACAGAGCGGGGAAGCCTCAAGATACGCAGTATTTT. Protein product: CASSYRAGKPQDTQYF.

The chain carries TRBV6-5 and TRBJ2-3, with a tentative D call TRBD1 (6 bases). The CDR3 totals 15 residues. Germline CDR1 is MNHEY and CDR2 is SVGAGI. The ends were cut back, 6 bases at V and 5 bases at J, with 18 bases in the middle. CDR3 sequence: CASRHTGKGGDTQYF. The CDR3 nucleotides are TGTGCCAGCAGACATACAGGGAAAGGGGGAGATACGCAGTATTTT.

The table lists this clone with a few counts. The chain has TRBV3-1 (or the pseudogene TRBV3-2) and TRBJ2-3; no clear D gene. The germline V gene has CDR1 LGHDT and CDR2 YNNKEL (reference sequence). The CDR3 is 13 residues long. Trimming pared 0 bases from V and 4 bases from J, leaving 5 bases between. Written as DNA, the CDR3 is TGTGCCAGCAGCCAAGAGTTGGCAGATACGCAGTATTTT. It translates to CASSQELADTQYF.

The CDR3 sequence is CASSSGQGGNTIYF. CDR3 nucleotide sequence: TGTGCCAGCAGTTCCGGACAGGGAGGAAACACCATATATTTT. The chain couples TRBV27 to TRBJ1-3; 8 nucleotides agree with TRBD1. After removal of 4 bases from V and 4 bases from J, the junction contained 3 bases not matched to a gene. The CDR3 contains 14 residues. The V gene's germline CDR1 is MNHEY and CDR2 SMNVEV (reference sequence).

The rearrangement joins TRBV27 to TRBJ2-7; D uncertain. This CDR3 region has 15 residues. V was cut by 5 bases and J by 3 bases, with 17 bases left in between. Germline V gene sequence: CDR1 MNHEY, CDR2 SMNVEV (reference sequence). The CDR3 spells CASSTRKSPIYEQYV. CDR3 DNA sequence: TGTGCCAGCAGTACCAGAAAATCGCCGATCTACGAGCAGTACGTC.

CDR3 in DNA: TGTGCCAGCAGCTTAGTTGATAGCAGCACAGATACGCAGTATTTT. Translating it yields CASSLVDSSTDTQYF. The rearrangement joins TRBV7-6 to TRBJ2-3, with D uncertain. V dropped 1 base and J dropped 0 bases, with 8 bases sitting between them. Germline V gene lookup returns CDR1 SGHVS and CDR2 FNYEAQ. The CDR3 sequence is 15 residues long. The whole variable domain, filled in from reference TRBV7-6 and TRBJ2-3, reads GAGVSQSPRYKVTKRGQDVALRCDPISGHVSLYWYRQALGQGPEFLTYFNYEAQQDKSGLPNDRFSAERPEGSISTLTIQRTEQRDSAMYRCASSLVDSSTDTQYFGPGTRLTVL.

The chain joins TRBV28 to TRBJ1-2; TRBD1 is a possible D gene (5 bases). V lost 6 bases and J lost 0, with 20 bases in between. This CDR3 region has 17 residues. The germline gives CDR1 MDHEN, CDR2 SYDVKM. The CDR3 spells CASRPGGGGVANYGYTF. CDR3 sequence (DNA): TGTGCCAGCAGACCCGGGGGGGGAGGGGTAGCTAACTATGGCTACACCTTC.

This clone was seen a few times. The rearrangement joins TRBV4-1 to TRBJ1-2, with 10 bases fitting TRBD1. CDR3 length: 16 amino acids. J was trimmed by 1 base and V by 3 bases; bases with no gene match: 5. Germline CDR1 is MGHRA and CDR2 is YSYEKL. CDR3 in amino acids: CASSQGQGFGNYGYTF. The CDR3 nucleotides are TGCGCCAGCAGCCAGGGACAGGGGTTTGGTAACTATGGCTACACCTTC.

This clone showed up just a few times. The rearrangement links TRBV10-3 to TRBJ1-2; the D is unclear. CDR1 ENHRY and CDR2 SYGVKD come from the germline V gene. V lost 1 base and J 1 base, leaving 7 bases between the germline ends. The CDR3 sequence is 14 residues long. CDR3 DNA: TGTGCCATCAGTGAGTATCCCAATAACTATGGCTACACCTTC. Protein sequence: CAISEYPNNYGYTF.

The V and J genes are TRBV25-1 and TRBJ2-3, with 9 bases lining up with TRBD2. This CDR3 is 17 amino acids long. Germline lookup yields CDR1 MGHDK and CDR2 SYGVNS. The V gene end was trimmed by 0 bases and the J gene end by 7 bases; junction bases not matched to a gene: 11. In DNA form, the CDR3 reads TGTGCCAGCAGTGAATATCCCCGCGGGGGGGCGAGAAATACGCAGTATTTT. Amino acids: CASSEYPRGGARNTQYF.

V is TRBV6-4 and J is TRBJ1-5; TRBD1 is a possible D gene (5 bases). Germline V gives CDR1 MRHNA, CDR2 SNTAGT. This CDR3 is built from 12 residues. Deletions cut 6 bases from V and 2 bases from J, with 5 bases between. As DNA, the CDR3 is TGTGCCAGCAGACAGGGCAATCAGCCCCAGCATTTT. This codes for CASRQGNQPQHF.

The chain combines TRBV6-5 with TRBJ2-1; 7 nucleotides align to TRBD2. In germline, CDR1 is MNHEY, CDR2 SVGAGI. After removal of 3 bases from V and 8 bases from J, the junction contained 10 bases not matched to a gene. The CDR3 has 15 residues. CDR3 coding DNA: TGTGCCAGCAGTTATCGGGCCACTAGCGTGGATGAGCAGTTCTTC. This codes for CASSYRATSVDEQFF.

This chain links TRBV12-3 or TRBV12-4 with TRBJ2-5, with D maybe TRBD2 (5 bases). Trimming removed 2 bases from V and 14 bases from J, with 15 bases in between. The CDR3 has 12 residues. The CDR3 coding sequence is TGTGCCAGCAGTTTATTGGACTCGCCCGTTTACTTC. The encoded protein is CASSLLDSPVYF.

The rearrangement links TRBV3-1 (or the pseudogene TRBV3-2) to TRBJ2-3; D may match TRBD1 or TRBD2 (5 bases each). V was trimmed by 1 base and J by 0 bases, leaving 11 bases between them. Looked up from germline, CDR1 is LGHDT and CDR2 is YNNKEL (reference sequence). The CDR3 has 16 residues. CDR3 region: CASSQGVRGSTDTQYF. CDR3 nucleotides: TGTGCCAGCAGCCAAGGAGTCCGGGGCAGCACAGATACGCAGTATTTT.

Here the CDR3 DNA reads TGCGCCAGCAGCCAAGAAATTGTCCGTTCGGCGCGCGGAGGTGAAAAACTGTTTTTT. Translated: CASSQEIVRSARGGEKLFF. The genes are TRBV4-3 and TRBJ1-4; no clear D. The CDR3 covers 19 residues. V lost 0 bases to trimming and J lost 7 bases, with 24 bases between them. Germline lookup yields CDR1 LGHNA and CDR2 YSLEER.

This chain links TRBV29-1 with TRBJ2-1; TRBD2 might be the D (5 bases). Germline V gene data show CDR1 as SQVTM and CDR2 as ANQGSEA. The CDR3 is 14 residues long. V lost 1 base and J lost 7, with 14 bases in between. The CDR3 DNA sequence: TGCAGCGTTGAAGTTTGGGCGGCGGGTAATGAGCAGTTCTTC. Encoded protein: CSVEVWAAGNEQFF.

V gene TRBV6-2 or TRBV6-3 combines with J gene TRBJ2-7; D unclear. The length of the CDR3 is 14 residues. Trimming took off 0 bases at V and 3 bases at J, with 9 bases between the two ends. Germline assignment: CDR1 MNHEY and CDR2 SVGEGT. The CDR3 region has the DNA TGTGCCAGCAGTTACTCGAGCAGTTACTACGAGCAGTACGTC. Amino acids: CASSYSSSYYEQYV.

The chain recombines TRBV7-2 with TRBJ2-7; D remains ambiguous. CDR1 SGHTA and CDR2 FQGNSA come from the germline V gene. The CDR3 sequence is 16 residues long. V lost 11 bases and J 3 bases, leaving 26 bases between the germline ends. The CDR3 DNA sequence: TGTGCCGGTCCGCCCCGTCACAGAGTAAATGTCTACGAGCAGTACGTC. Its protein is CAGPPRHRVNVYEQYV.

The chain carries TRBV7-9 and TRBJ2-5; D remains ambiguous. This CDR3 is 11 amino acids long. Per germline, CDR1 SEHNR and CDR2 FQNEAQ (reference sequence). The V and J ends lost 2 bases and 2 bases respectively, with 0 bases between them. CDR3 in amino acids: CASSLQETQYF. The CDR3, as DNA: TGTGCCAGCAGCTTACAAGAGACCCAGTACTTC.

The V gene is TRBV2, the J gene TRBJ1-2; tentatively, D is TRBD1 (5 bases). The V and J ends lost 3 bases and 4 bases respectively, with 6 bases between them. The germline gives CDR1 SNHLY, CDR2 FYNNEI. The CDR3 is 12 amino acids. CDR3 amino acids: CASSDTGYGYTF. CDR3 nucleotides: TGTGCCAGCAGTGATACAGGCTATGGCTACACCTTC.

The CDR3 is CASSQPTIAGGRADTQYF. The CDR3 bases are TGTGCCAGCAGCCAACCCACGATAGCGGGGGGGCGGGCAGATACGCAGTATTTT. The chain is built from TRBV3-1 (or the pseudogene TRBV3-2) and TRBJ2-3, with 11 bases identical to TRBD2. CDR3 size: 18 residues. Germline V gene data show CDR1 as LGHDT and CDR2 as YNNKEL (reference sequence). The trim removed 2 bases at V and 4 bases at J, leaving 11 bases unmatched.

There are a few counts of this clone. The chain combines TRBV10-3 with TRBJ2-7; 13 bases agree with TRBD2. From germline, CDR1 is ENHRY and CDR2 SYGVKD. The CDR3 runs to 14 residues. Trimming removed 10 bases from V and 6 bases from J; junction bases left unmatched: 9. CDR3 coding DNA: TGTGCCAGCGCGACTAGCGGGGGGCCTCTCGAGCAGTACGTC. This codes for CASATSGGPLEQYV.

This clone has only one observation. V usage is TRBV27 and J usage is TRBJ1-1; D is undetermined. V was shortened by 2 bases and J by 0 bases, with 10 bases between the two germline ends. The CDR3 loop spans 15 amino acids. Germline CDR1 is MNHEY and CDR2 is SMNVEV (reference sequence). The CDR3 region is CASSLGPFMNTEAFF. DNA of the CDR3: TGTGCCAGCAGTTTAGGGCCATTCATGAACACTGAAGCTTTCTTT.

This chain joins TRBV2 and TRBJ1-4; no definite D call. V shed 4 bases and J shed 0 bases, with 6 bases lying between them. CDR1 is SNHLY, CDR2 FYNNEI, per germline. This CDR3 is 14 amino acids long. Here the CDR3 DNA reads TGTGCCAGCAGTGGCCGGACAACTAATGAAAAACTGTTTTTT. It encodes CASSGRTTNEKLFF. Looking up the rest from reference TRBV2 and TRBJ1-4 gives the full variable domain: EPEVTQTPSHQVTQMGQEVILRCVPISNHLYFYWYRQILGQKVEFLVSFYNNEISEKSEIFDDQFSVERPDGSNFTLKIRSTKLEDSAMYFCASSGRTTNEKLFFGSGTQLSVL.